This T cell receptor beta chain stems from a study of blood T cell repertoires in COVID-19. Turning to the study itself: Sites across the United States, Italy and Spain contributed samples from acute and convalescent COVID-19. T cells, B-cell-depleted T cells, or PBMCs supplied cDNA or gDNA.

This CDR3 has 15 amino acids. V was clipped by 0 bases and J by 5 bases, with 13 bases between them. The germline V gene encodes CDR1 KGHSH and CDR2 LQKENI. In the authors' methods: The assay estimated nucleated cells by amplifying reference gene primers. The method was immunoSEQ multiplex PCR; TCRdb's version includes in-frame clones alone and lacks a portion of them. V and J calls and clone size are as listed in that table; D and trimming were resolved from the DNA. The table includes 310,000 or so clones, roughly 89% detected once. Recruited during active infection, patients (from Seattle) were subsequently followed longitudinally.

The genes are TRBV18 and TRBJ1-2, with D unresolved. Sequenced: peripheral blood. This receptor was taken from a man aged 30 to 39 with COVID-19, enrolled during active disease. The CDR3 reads CASSPPAGSSYGYTF. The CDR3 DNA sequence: TGTGCCAGCTCACCACCGGCAGGATCATCATATGGCTACACCTTC.